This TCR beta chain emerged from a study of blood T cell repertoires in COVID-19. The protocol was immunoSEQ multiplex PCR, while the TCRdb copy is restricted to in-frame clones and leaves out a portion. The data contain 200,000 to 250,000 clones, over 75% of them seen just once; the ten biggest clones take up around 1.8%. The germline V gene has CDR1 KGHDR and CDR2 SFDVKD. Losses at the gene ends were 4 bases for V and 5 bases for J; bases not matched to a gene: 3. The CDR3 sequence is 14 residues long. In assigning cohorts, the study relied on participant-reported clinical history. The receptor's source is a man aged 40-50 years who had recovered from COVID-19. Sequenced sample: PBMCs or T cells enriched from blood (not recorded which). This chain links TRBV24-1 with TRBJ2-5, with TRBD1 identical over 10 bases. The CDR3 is CATSEGTGVETQYF. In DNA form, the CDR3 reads TGTGCCACCAGTGAAGGGACAGGGGTGGAGACCCAGTACTTC.